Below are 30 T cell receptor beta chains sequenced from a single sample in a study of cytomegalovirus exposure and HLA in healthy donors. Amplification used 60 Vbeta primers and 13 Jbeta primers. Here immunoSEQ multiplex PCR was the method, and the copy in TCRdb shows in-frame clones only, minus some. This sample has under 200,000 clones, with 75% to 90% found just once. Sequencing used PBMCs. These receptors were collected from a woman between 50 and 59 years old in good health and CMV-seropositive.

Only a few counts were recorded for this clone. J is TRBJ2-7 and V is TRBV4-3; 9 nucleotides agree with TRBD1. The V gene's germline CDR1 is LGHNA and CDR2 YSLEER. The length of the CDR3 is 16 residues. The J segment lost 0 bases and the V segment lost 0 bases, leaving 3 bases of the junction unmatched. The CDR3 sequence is CASSQDTGQGSYEQYF. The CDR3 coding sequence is TGCGCCAGCAGCCAAGATACGGGACAGGGCTCCTACGAGCAGTACTTC.

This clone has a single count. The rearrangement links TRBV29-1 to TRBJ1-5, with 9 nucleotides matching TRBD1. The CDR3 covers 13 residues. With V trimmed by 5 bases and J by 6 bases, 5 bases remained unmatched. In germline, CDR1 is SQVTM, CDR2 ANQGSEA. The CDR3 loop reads CSVRGGQGQPQHF. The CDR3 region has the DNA TGCAGCGTTCGGGGGGGACAGGGTCAGCCCCAGCATTTT.

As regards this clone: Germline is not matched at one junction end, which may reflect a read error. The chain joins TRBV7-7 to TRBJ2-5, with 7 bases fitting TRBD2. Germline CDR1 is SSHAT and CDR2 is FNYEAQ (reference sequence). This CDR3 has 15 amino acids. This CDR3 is CASSSVGDYTETQYF. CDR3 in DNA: TGTGCTAGCAGCTCCGTGGGGGACTATACAGAGACCCAGTACTTC.

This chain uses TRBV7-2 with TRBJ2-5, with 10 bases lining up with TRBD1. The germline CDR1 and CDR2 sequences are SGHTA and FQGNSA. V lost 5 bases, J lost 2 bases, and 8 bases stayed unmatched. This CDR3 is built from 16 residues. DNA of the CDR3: TGTGCCAGCAGCCCCGGGACAGGGGTGCGACAAGAGACCCAGTACTTC. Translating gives CASSPGTGVRQETQYF.

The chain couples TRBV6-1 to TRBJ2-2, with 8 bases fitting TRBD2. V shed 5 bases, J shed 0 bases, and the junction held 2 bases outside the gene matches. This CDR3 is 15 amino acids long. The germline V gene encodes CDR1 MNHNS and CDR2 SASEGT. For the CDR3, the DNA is TGTGCCAGCAGTCTAGCGGGTGCGAACACCGGGGAGCTGTTTTTT. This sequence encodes CASSLAGANTGELFF.

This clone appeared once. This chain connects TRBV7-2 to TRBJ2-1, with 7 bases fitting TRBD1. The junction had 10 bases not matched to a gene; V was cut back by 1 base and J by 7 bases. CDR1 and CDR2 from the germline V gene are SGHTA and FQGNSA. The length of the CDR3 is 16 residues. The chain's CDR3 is CASSLVQGVGLNEQFF. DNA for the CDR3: TGTGCCAGCAGCTTAGTTCAGGGGGTAGGGTTGAATGAGCAGTTCTTC.

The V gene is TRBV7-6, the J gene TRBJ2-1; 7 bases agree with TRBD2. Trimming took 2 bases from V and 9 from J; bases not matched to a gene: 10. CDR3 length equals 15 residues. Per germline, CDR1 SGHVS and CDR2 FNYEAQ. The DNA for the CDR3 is TGTGCCAGCAGCTTAAGGCGGGAGCAGTTTGGTGAGCAGTTCTTC. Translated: CASSLRREQFGEQFF.

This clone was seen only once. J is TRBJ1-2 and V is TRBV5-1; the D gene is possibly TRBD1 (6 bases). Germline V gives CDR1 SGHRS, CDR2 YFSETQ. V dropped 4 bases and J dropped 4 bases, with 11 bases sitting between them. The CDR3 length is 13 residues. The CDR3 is CASSVGQLYGYTF. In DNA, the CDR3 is TGCGCCAGCAGCGTCGGACAGCTCTATGGCTACACCTTC. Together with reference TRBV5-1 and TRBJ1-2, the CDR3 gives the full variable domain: KAGVTQTPRYLIKTRGQQVTLSCSPISGHRSVSWYQQTPGQGLQFLFEYFSETQRNKGNFPGRFSGRQFSNSRSEMNVSTLELGDSALYLCASSVGQLYGYTFGSGTRLTVV.

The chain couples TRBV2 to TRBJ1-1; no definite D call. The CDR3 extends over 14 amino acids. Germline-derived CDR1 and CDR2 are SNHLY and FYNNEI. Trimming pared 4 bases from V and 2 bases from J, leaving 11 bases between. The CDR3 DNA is TGTGCCAGCAGTGGTAACGTACTAAACACTGAAGCTTTCTTT. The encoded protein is CASSGNVLNTEAFF. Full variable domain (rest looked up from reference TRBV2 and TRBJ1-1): EPEVTQTPSHQVTQMGQEVILRCVPISNHLYFYWYRQILGQKVEFLVSFYNNEISEKSEIFDDQFSVERPDGSNFTLKIRSTKLEDSAMYFCASSGNVLNTEAFFGQGTRLTVV.

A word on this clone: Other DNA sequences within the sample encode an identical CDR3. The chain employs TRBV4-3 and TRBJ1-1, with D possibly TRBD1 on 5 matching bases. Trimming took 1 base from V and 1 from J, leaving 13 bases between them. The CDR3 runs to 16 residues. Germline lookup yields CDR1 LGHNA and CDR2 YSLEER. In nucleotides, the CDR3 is TGCGCCAGCAGCCAAGGAGGACATCAGGGGAACACTGAAGCTTTCTTT. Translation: CASSQGGHQGNTEAFF.

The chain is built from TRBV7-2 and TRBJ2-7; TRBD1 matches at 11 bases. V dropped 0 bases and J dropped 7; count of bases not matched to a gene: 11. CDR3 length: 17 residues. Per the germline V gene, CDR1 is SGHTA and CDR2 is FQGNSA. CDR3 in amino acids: CASSLALTGTGGPEQYF. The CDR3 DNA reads TGTGCCAGCAGCTTAGCCCTAACCGGGACAGGGGGGCCGGAGCAGTACTTC. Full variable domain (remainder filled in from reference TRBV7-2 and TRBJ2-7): GAGVSQSPSNKVTEKGKDVELRCDPISGHTALYWYRQSLGQGLEFLIYFQGNSAPDKSGLPSDRFSAERTGGSVSTLTIQRTQQEDSAVYLCASSLALTGTGGPEQYFGPGTRLTVT.

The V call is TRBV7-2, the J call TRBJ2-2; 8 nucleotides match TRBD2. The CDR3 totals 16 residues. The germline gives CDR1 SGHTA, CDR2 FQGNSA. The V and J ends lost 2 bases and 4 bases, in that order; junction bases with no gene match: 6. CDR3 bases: TGTGCCAGCAGCTTACTACCAGCGGGGGTCACCGGGGAGCTGTTTTTT. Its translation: CASSLLPAGVTGELFF.

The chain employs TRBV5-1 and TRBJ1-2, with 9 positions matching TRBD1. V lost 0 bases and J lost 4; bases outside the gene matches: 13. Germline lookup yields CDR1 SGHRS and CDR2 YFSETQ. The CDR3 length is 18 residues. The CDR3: CASSLAFVGQGDPYGYTF. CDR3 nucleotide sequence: TGCGCCAGCAGCTTGGCCTTCGTGGGACAGGGAGACCCCTATGGCTACACCTTC.

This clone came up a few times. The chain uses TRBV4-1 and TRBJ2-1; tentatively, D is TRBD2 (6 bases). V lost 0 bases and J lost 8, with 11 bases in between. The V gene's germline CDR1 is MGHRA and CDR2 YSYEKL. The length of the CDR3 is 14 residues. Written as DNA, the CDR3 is TGCGCCAGCAGCCAAGATGAGGGAGGCGATGAGCAGTTCTTC. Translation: CASSQDEGGDEQFF.

The CDR3 loop is CASSPRGLAGEQYF. The DNA of the CDR3 is TGTGCCAGCAGTCCTAGGGGACTAGCTGGCGAGCAGTACTTC. V gene TRBV28 combines with J gene TRBJ2-7; 9 nucleotides match TRBD2. V lost 5 bases and J lost 6; bases outside the gene matches: 8. This CDR3 is 14 amino acids long. Germline lookup yields CDR1 MDHEN and CDR2 SYDVKM.

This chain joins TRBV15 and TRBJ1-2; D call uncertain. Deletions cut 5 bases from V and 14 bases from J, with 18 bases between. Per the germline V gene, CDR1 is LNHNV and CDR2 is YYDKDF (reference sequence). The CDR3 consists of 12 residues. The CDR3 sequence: CATSPLDGPRTF. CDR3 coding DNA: TGTGCCACCAGCCCCCTAGACGGCCCGCGGACCTTC.

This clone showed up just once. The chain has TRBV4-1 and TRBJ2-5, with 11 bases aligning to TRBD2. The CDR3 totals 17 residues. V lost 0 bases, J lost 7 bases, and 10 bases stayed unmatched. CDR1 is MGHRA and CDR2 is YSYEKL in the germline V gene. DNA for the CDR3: TGCGCCAGCAGCCAAGATCGGGTAGCGGGGGGGGTAGGGACCCAGTACTTC. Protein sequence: CASSQDRVAGGVGTQYF.

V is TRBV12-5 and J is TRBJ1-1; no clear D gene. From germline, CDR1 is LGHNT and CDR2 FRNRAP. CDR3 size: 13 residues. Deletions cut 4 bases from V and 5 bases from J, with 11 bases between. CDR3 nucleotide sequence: TGTGCTAGTGGTTCAACTAGAAGGACTGAAGCTTTCTTT. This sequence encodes CASGSTRRTEAFF.

CDR3 protein: CASSLAGRNTEAFF. As DNA, the CDR3 is TGTGCCAGCAGCTTAGCGGGGAGGAACACTGAAGCTTTCTTT. V and J are TRBV7-9 and TRBJ1-1; D ambiguous. Germline-derived CDR1 and CDR2 are SEHNR and FQNEAQ (reference sequence). The ends were cut back, 0 bases at V and 1 base at J, with 6 bases in the middle. The CDR3 extends over 14 amino acids.

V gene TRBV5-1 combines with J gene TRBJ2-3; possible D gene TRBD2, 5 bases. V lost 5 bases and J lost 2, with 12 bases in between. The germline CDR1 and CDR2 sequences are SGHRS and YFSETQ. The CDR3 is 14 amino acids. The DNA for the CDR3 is TGCGCCAGCAGGAGGAGCGGATCCACAGATACGCAGTATTTT. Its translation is CASRRSGSTDTQYF.

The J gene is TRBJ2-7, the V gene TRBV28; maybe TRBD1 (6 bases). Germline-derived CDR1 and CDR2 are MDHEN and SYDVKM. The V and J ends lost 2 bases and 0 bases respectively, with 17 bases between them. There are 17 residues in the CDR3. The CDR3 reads CASSLVVSRTASYEQYF. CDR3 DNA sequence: TGTGCCAGCAGTTTAGTAGTTTCTCGGACAGCCTCCTACGAGCAGTACTTC.

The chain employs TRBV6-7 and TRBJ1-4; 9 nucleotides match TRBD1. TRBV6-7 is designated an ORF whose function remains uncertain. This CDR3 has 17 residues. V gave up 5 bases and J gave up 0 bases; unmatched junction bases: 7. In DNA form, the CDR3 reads TGTGCCAGCAGTAACCGGGACAGGGTCCCAACTAATGAAAAACTGTTTTTT. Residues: CASSNRDRVPTNEKLFF.

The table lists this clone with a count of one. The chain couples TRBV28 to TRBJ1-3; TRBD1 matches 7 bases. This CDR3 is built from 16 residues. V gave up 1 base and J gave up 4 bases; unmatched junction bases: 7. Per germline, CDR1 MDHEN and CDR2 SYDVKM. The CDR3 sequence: CASSLSGQVLGNTIYF. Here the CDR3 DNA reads TGTGCCAGCAGTTTATCAGGACAGGTTCTGGGAAACACCATATATTTT.

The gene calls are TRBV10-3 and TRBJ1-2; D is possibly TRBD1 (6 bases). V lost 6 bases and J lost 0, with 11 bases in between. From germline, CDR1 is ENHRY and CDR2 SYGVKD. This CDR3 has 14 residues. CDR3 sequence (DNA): TGTGCCATCAGCCGGGACACCTCTAACTATGGCTACACCTTC. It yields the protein CAISRDTSNYGYTF.

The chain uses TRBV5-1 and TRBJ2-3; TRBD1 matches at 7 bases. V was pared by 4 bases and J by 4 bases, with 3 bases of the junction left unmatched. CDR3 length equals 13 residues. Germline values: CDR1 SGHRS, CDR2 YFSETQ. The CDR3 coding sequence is TGCGCCAGCAGCGACAGGGTTTCAGATACGCAGTATTTT. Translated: CASSDRVSDTQYF. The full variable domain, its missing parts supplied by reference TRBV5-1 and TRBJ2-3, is KAGVTQTPRYLIKTRGQQVTLSCSPISGHRSVSWYQQTPGQGLQFLFEYFSETQRNKGNFPGRFSGRQFSNSRSEMNVSTLELGDSALYLCASSDRVSDTQYFGPGTRLTVL.

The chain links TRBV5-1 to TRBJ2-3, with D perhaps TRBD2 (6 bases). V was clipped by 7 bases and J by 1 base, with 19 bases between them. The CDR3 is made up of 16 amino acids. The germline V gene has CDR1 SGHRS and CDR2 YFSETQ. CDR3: CASSRGGGRGTDTQYF. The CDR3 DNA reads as TGCGCCAGCTCACGGGGTGGGGGGAGAGGCACAGATACGCAGTATTTT.

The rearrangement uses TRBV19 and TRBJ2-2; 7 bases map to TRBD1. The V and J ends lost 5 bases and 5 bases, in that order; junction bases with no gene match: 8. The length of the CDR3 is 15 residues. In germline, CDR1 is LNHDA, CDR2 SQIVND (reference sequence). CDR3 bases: TGTGCCAGTAGTGACTCCGGGACAGTGACCGGGGAGCTGTTTTTT. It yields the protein CASSDSGTVTGELFF.

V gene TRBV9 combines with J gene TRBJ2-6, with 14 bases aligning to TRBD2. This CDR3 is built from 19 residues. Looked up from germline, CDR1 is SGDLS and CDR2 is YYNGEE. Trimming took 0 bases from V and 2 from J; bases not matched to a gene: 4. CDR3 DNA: TGTGCCAGCAGCGTAGCCCAGGGACTAGCGGGAGCTGGGGCCAACGTCCTGACTTTC. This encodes CASSVAQGLAGAGANVLTF.

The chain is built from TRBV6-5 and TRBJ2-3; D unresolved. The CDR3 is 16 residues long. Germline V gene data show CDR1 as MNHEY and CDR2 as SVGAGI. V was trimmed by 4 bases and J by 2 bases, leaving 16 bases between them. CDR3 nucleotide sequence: TGTGCCAGCAGTTCGAGTGCGATCCTACTCACAGATACGCAGTATTTT. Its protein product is CASSSSAILLTDTQYF.

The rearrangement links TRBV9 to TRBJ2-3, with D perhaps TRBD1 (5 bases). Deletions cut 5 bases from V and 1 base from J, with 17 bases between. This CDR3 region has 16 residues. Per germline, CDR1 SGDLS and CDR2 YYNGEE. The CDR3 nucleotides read TGTGCCAGCAGTCTTTCATCGGACAAGGGCACAGATACGCAGTATTTT. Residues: CASSLSSDKGTDTQYF.